The 4 T cell receptor beta chains listed next were all sequenced from one sample in a study of molecular identifiers for immune sequencing clone quantification. A single record per CDR3 protein comes from TCRdb applying MiXCR to the PCR reads. The data hold under 600,000 distinct CDR3 sequences, with 20% to 25% observed a single time. The sequencing input was naive CD8+ T cells from blood, with Jurkat cell RNA spiked in. Specified subset: FACS-sorted CD8+CD4-CCR7+CD45RA+ naive T cells. The receptors derive from a human donor in good health. Some libraries in this study had Jurkat cell RNA spiked in.

This clonotype appeared once. A much larger clone differs from this one at a single base, so this may be a read error. The rearrangement links TRBV12-3 or TRBV12-4 to TRBJ2-5; D is uncertain. The CDR3 is 14 amino acids. The CDR3 sequence: CAGSFHDQKETQYF. DNA of the CDR3: TGTGCCGGCAGTTTTCACGATCAGAAAGAGACCCAGTACTTC.

The gene calls are TRBV6-2 or TRBV6-3 and TRBJ1-5; D call uncertain. Per the germline V gene, CDR1 is MNHEY and CDR2 is SVGEGT. Deletions cut 0 bases from V and 11 bases from J, with 23 bases between. This CDR3 is 17 amino acids long. The DNA of the CDR3 is TGTGCCAGCAGTTACTCGATAGGAAACACCCGCGGGGTGACCCAGCATTTT. Translation: CASSYSIGNTRGVTQHF.

Comment on this clonotype: A much bigger clone sits one base away, suggesting this may be a read error. The final CDR3 position lacks the conserved phenylalanine or tryptophan, pointing to a likely read error. Here the CDR3 DNA reads TGTGCCAGCAGTTTACTAGGGGACGATACGCAGTATCTT. Its translation: CASSLLGDDTQYL. This chain joins TRBV27 and TRBJ2-3; either TRBD1 or TRBD2 may supply D (5 bases each). Per the germline V gene, CDR1 is MNHEY and CDR2 is SMNVEV (reference sequence). V lost 2 bases and J lost 6, with 9 bases in between. The CDR3 extends over 13 amino acids.

A note on this clonotype: One base away lies a much larger clone, so this may be a sequencing read error. The chain links TRBV25-1 to TRBJ2-1, with 10 bases lining up with TRBD1. TRBJ2-7 explains the end of the DNA better; the J call may be wrong. This CDR3 has 15 residues. In germline, CDR1 is MGHDK, CDR2 SYGVNS. CDR3 loop: CASSTGTGVYNEQYF. The CDR3 DNA follows: TGTGCCAGCTCTACCGGGACAGGGGTTTATAATGAGCAGTACTTC.